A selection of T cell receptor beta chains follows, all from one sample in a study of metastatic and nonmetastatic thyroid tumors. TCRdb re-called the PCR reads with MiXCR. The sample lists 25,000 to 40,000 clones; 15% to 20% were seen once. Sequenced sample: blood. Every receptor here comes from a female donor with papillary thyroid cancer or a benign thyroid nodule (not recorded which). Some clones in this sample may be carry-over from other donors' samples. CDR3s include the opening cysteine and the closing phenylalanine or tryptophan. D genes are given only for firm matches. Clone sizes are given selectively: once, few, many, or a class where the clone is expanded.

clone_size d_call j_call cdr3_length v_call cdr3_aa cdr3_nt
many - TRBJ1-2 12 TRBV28 CASSGRAGGYTF TGTGCCAGCAGCGGGCGGGCGGGCGGCTACACCTTC
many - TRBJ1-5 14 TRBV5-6 CASSATGIDQPQHF TGTGCCAGCAGCGCCACAGGGATCGATCAGCCCCAGCATTTT
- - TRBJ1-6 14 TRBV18 CASPPVQDYSPLHF TGTGCCAGCCCACCAGTGCAGGATTATTCACCCCTCCACTTT
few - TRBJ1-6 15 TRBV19 CASTPVQFANSPLHF TGTGCCAGTACCCCGGTACAGTTCGCCAATTCACCCCTCCACTTT
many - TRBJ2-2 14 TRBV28 CASIRTTGTGELFF TGTGCCAGCATCCGGACTACGGGCACCGGGGAGCTGTTTTTT
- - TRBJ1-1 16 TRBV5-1 CASSLATGHGRLEAFF TGCGCCAGCAGCTTGGCCACTGGGCATGGCCGACTCGAAGCTTTCTTT
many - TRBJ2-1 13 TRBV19 CASSSRAGGEQFF TGTGCCAGTAGTTCCCGGGCCGGAGGTGAGCAGTTCTTC
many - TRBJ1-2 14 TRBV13 CASSLGTGFSGYTF TGTGCCAGCAGCTTAGGGACAGGCTTCAGTGGCTACACCTTC
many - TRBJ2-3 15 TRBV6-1 CASRMTGTSTDTQYF TGTGCCAGCAGGATGACTGGGACTAGCACAGATACGCAGTATTTT
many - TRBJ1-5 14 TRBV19 CASNEQGTYQPQHF TGTGCCAGTAACGAGCAGGGGACTTATCAGCCCCAGCATTTT
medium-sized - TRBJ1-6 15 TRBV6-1 CASTGGASYNSPLHF TGTGCCAGCACAGGCGGGGCCTCCTATAATTCACCCCTCCACTTT